The clone carrying this T cell receptor beta chain was detected once. Its target is not known. This CDR3 contains 15 residues. V lost 0 bases and J lost 3, with 12 bases in between. Germline V gene lookup returns CDR1 LGHNA and CDR2 YSLEER. This sample is part of a study of cytomegalovirus exposure and HLA in healthy donors. Whole-study findings and limits: The study recorded fewer than 200 TCR beta chains that were cytomegalovirus-associated. Using the classifier, cytomegalovirus status was reportedly diagnosed with high specificity and sensitivity.

The PCR was carried out with 60 Vbeta primers and 13 Jbeta primers. TCRdb keeps only in-frame clones here, not all; method: immunoSEQ multiplex PCR. The sample yields more than 80,000 clones, roughly 79% seen once. The sequencing sample was made of PBMCs. This TCR was sampled from a female donor in good health and CMV-seropositive. The gene calls are TRBV4-3 and TRBJ2-7; a possible D gene is TRBD2 (6 bases). Here the CDR3 reads CASSQDRGLIYEQYF. The CDR3 DNA follows: TGCGCCAGCAGCCAAGATCGGGGACTCATCTACGAGCAGTACTTC.